The TCR beta chain under discussion was sequenced for a study of blood T cell repertoires in COVID-19. The overall study: Samples representing acute and convalescent COVID-19 were sourced from the United States, Italy and Spain. In each case, the material was cDNA or gDNA derived from T cells, B-cell-depleted T cells, or PBMCs.

The repertoire was sequenced with immunoSEQ multiplex PCR; TCRdb's copy has only in-frame clones and lacks some. The sample consists of approximately 200,000 clones, 85% to 90% of them appearing once. This clone was seen once. V lost 5 bases and J lost 4; bases outside the gene matches: 4. The germline gives CDR1 MNHEY, CDR2 SVGEGT. There are 15 residues in the CDR3. Adults between about 18 and 95 years of age took part from more than 20 US areas. Recovery among Cohort 3 donors was established by two negative PCRs, clearance, or symptom resolution. Material: PBMCs or T cells enriched from blood (not recorded which). The TCR sequence derives from a man aged 25-45 years who had recovered from COVID-19. This chain joins TRBV6-2 or TRBV6-3 and TRBJ2-2; TRBD2 matches 10 bases. CDR3 sequence: CASSPSGGATGELFF. Written as DNA, the CDR3 is TGTGCCAGCAGTCCCAGCGGGGGGGCCACCGGGGAGCTGTTTTTT.